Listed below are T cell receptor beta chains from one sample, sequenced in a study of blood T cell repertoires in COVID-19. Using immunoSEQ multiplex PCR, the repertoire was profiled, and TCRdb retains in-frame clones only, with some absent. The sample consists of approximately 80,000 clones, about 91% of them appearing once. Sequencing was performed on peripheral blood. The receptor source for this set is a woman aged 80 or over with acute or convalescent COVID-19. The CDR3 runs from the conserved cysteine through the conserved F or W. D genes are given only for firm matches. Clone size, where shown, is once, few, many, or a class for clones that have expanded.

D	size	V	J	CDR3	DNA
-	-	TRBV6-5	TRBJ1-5	CASSYEQGSQPQHF	TGTGCCAGCAGTTACGAGCAGGGAAGTCAGCCCCAGCATTTT
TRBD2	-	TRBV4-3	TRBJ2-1	CASSQETSGDEQFF	TGCGCCAGCAGCCAAGAAACTAGCGGCGATGAGCAGTTCTTC
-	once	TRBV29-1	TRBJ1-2	CSVADTQAGYTF	TGCAGCGTGGCCGATACCCAGGCCGGCTACACCTTC
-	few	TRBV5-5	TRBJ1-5	CASSLSGILSNQPQHF	TGTGCCAGCAGCTTATCGGGGATCCTTAGCAATCAGCCCCAGCATTTT
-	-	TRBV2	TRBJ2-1	CATLHGYNNNEQFF	TGTGCCACTCTACACGGGTATAATAACAATGAGCAGTTCTTC
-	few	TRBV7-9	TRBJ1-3	CASSLVTVADTIYF	TGTGCCAGCAGCTTAGTGACAGTGGCGGACACCATATATTTT
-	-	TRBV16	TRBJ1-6	CASSQDSTNSPLHF	TGTGCCAGCAGCCAGGACAGTACCAATTCACCCCTCCACTTT
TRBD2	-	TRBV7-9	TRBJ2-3	CASSFGTSGGRASGTQYF	TGTGCCAGCAGCTTCGGGACTAGCGGGGGGCGGGCGTCGGGTACGCAGTATTTT
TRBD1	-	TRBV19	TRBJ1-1	CASSINYRGGTEAFF	TGTGCCAGTAGTATTAATTACAGGGGAGGCACTGAAGCTTTCTTT
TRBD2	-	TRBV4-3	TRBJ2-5	CASSPGLAGGRETQYF	TGCGCCAGCAGCCCGGGACTAGCGGGGGGGAGAGAGACCCAGTACTTC
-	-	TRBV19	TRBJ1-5	CASSDNANQPQHF	TGTGCCAGCTCGGACAATGCCAATCAGCCCCAGCATTTT
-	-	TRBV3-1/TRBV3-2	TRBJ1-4	CASSQGYRVLEDEKLFF	TGTGCCAGCAGCCAAGGGTACAGGGTCTTAGAGGATGAAAAACTGTTTTTT
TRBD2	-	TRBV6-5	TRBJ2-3	CASSPSGGTDTQYF	TGTGCCAGCAGTCCTAGCGGGGGCACAGATACGCAGTATTTT
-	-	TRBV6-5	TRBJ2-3	CASTNTDTQYF	TGTGCCAGCACCAACACAGATACGCAGTATTTT
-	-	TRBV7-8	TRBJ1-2	CASSLNARQSNGYTF	TGTGCCAGCAGCTTGAATGCCCGACAGTCGAATGGCTACACCTTC
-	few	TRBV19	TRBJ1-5	CASTLVGTGYNQPQHF	TGTGCCAGTACCCTTGTGGGCACCGGTTATAATCAGCCCCAGCATTTT
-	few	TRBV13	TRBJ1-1	CASSQGGQGNTEAFF	TGTGCCAGCAGTCAAGGTGGGCAGGGGAACACTGAAGCTTTCTTT
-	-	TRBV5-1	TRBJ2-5	CASSLEQNRETQYF	TGCGCCAGCAGCTTGGAGCAGAACAGGGAGACCCAGTACTTC
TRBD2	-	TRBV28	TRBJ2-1	CASSFQGGGYNEQFF	TGTGCCAGCAGTTTCCAGGGCGGGGGGTACAATGAGCAGTTCTTC
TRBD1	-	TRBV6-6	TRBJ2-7	CASSWGQGAGAEQYF	TGTGCCAGCAGTTGGGGACAGGGGGCCGGAGCCGAGCAGTACTTC
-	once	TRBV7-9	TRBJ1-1	CASGIRADTEAFF	TGTGCCAGCGGTATCAGGGCGGACACTGAAGCTTTCTTT
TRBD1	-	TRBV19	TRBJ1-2	CASSTERTGNYGYTF	TGTGCCAGTAGTACCGAACGGACAGGGAACTATGGCTACACCTTC
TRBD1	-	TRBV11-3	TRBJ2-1	CASSSGGQGSYNEQFF	TGTGCCAGCAGCTCCGGGGGACAGGGCTCCTACAATGAGCAGTTCTTC
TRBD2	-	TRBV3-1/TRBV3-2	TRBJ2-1	CASSRTAGENEQFF	TGTGCCAGCAGCCGCACAGCGGGGGAAAATGAGCAGTTCTTC
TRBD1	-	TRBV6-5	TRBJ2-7	CASRHRGSEQYF	TGTGCCAGCAGGCACAGGGGGAGCGAGCAGTACTTC
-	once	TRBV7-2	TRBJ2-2	CASTDRSGELFF	TGTGCCAGCACCGACAGGTCCGGGGAGCTGTTTTTT
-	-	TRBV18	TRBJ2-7	CASSPSTETYEQYF	TGTGCCAGCTCACCGTCGACGGAGACCTACGAGCAGTACTTC
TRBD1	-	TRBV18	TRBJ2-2	CASSKDRGTGELFF	TGTGCCAGCTCGAAGGACAGGGGCACCGGGGAGCTGTTTTTT
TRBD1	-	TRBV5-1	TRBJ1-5	CASSPWAGGNQPQHF	TGCGCCAGCAGCCCCTGGGCAGGGGGAAACCAGCCCCAGCATTTT
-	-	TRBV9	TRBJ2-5	CASSVAEGFETQYF	TGTGCCAGCAGCGTAGCCGAGGGATTCGAGACCCAGTACTTC
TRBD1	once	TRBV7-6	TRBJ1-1	CASSLDGQGYTEAFF	TGTGCCAGCAGCTTAGACGGACAGGGCTACACTGAAGCTTTCTTT
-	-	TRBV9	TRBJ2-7	CASSQAASYEQYF	TGTGCCAGCAGCCAAGCGGCGTCCTACGAGCAGTACTTC
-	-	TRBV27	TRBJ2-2	CASSPVGGSYTGELFF	TGTGCCAGCAGTCCCGTGGGCGGGTCTTACACCGGGGAGCTGTTTTTT
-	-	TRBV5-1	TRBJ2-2	CASSLVGANTGELFF	TGCGCCAGCAGCTTGGTAGGAGCGAACACCGGGGAGCTGTTTTTT
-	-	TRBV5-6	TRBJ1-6	CASSLVGGLGDSPLHF	TGTGCCAGCAGCTTGGTAGGTGGGCTAGGGGATTCACCCCTCCACTTT
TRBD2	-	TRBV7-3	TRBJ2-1	CASSLVAGGVKNEQFF	TGTGCCAGCAGCTTAGTAGCGGGAGGGGTCAAGAATGAGCAGTTCTTC